The next 20 T cell receptor beta chains were all read from a single sample in a study of cytomegalovirus exposure and HLA in healthy donors. This PCR relied on a set of 60 Vbeta primers and 13 Jbeta primers. Measured with immunoSEQ multiplex PCR; TCRdb has only the in-frame clones, and not every one. This table holds about 190,000 clones, 80% to 85% found once. The source material was PBMCs. The receptors shown here come from a woman aged 18-29 years in good health and CMV-seronegative.

The V gene is TRBV29-1, the J gene TRBJ2-2, with TRBD2 identical over 10 bases. The CDR3 runs to 16 residues. Looked up from germline, CDR1 is SQVTM and CDR2 is ANQGSEA. Trimming took 4 bases from V and 1 from J; bases not matched to a gene: 6. The CDR3 DNA reads as TGCAGCGTTGTAAGTAGCGGGGGGAAGAACACCGGGGAGCTGTTTTTT. Translated: CSVVSSGGKNTGELFF.

This sequence joins TRBV7-6 and TRBJ1-6, with D possibly TRBD1 on 5 matching bases. The CDR3 consists of 16 residues. Germline V CDR1 and CDR2: SGHVS, FNYEAQ. V gave up 1 base and J gave up 7 bases, with 14 bases separating them. The CDR3 loop reads CASSLDLPTVNSPLHF. Here the CDR3 DNA reads TGTGCCAGCAGCTTAGACTTACCGACAGTAAATTCACCCCTCCACTTT.

The V call is TRBV7-8, the J call TRBJ2-2; D might be TRBD2 (6 bases). The CDR3 totals 16 residues. Germline V CDR1 and CDR2: SGHVS, FQNEAQ. V lost 4 bases to trimming and J lost 6 bases, with 18 bases between them. CDR3 region: CASSSSGSPPSGELFF. CDR3 DNA sequence: TGTGCCAGCAGCTCCTCCGGGAGCCCTCCCTCCGGGGAGCTGTTTTTT.

J is TRBJ1-6 and V is TRBV2; maybe TRBD1 (6 bases). Trimming stripped 3 bases from V and 7 bases from J, with 16 bases between. This CDR3 is 16 amino acids long. Germline CDR1 reads SNHLY; CDR2 reads FYNNEI. CDR3 loop: CASSDRGFGANSPLHF. The CDR3 DNA reads as TGTGCCAGCAGTGACAGGGGCTTTGGGGCCAATTCACCCCTCCACTTT.

This sequence joins TRBV19 and TRBJ2-1; no definite D call. This CDR3 comprises 14 residues. The germline CDR1 and CDR2 sequences are LNHDA and SQIVND (reference sequence). Trimming shortened V by 5 bases and J by 8 bases, and 16 bases separated the two germline ends. CDR3 loop: CASSSDMGRYEQFF. CDR3 DNA sequence: TGTGCCAGTAGTTCAGACATGGGTCGCTATGAGCAGTTCTTC. Full variable domain (rest looked up from reference TRBV19 and TRBJ2-1): DGGITQSPKYLFRKEGQNVTLSCEQNLNHDAMYWYRQDPGQGLRLIYYSQIVNDFQKGDIAEGYSVSREKKESFPLTVTSAQKNPTAFYLCASSSDMGRYEQFFGPGTRLTVL.

This clone was counted a single time. Other DNA variants within this sample encode the same CDR3. The chain uses TRBV5-6 and TRBJ2-3; 7 nucleotides align to TRBD1. Trimming at V came to 0 bases and at J to 3 bases, leaving 4 bases not matched to a gene. Germline V gene lookup returns CDR1 SGHDT and CDR2 YYEEEE. The CDR3 loop spans 15 amino acids. The CDR3 bases are TGTGCCAGCAGCTTGGACAGGACAGGTACAGATACGCAGTATTTT. Translation: CASSLDRTGTDTQYF.

The chain joins TRBV5-3 to TRBJ2-1; 8 nucleotides align to TRBD2. TRBV5-3 is an open reading frame whose function is uncertain. The CDR3 runs to 12 residues. Trimming at V came to 1 base and at J to 15 bases, leaving 6 bases not matched to a gene. CDR3 sequence (DNA): TGTGCCAGAAGCTTGCTACGGGAGGGTGCGTTCTTC. Its protein product is CARSLLREGAFF.

CDR3 protein: CASNRRGDTQYF. As DNA, the CDR3 is TGTGCCAGTAACCGGAGGGGTGATACGCAGTATTTT. The chain links TRBV19 to TRBJ2-3, with a weak D call TRBD2 (6 bases). This CDR3 is built from 12 residues. V dropped 7 bases and J dropped 6 bases, with 11 bases sitting between them. Germline CDR1 LNHDA, CDR2 SQIVND (reference sequence).

The chain has TRBV5-6 and TRBJ2-7, with 8 bases that match TRBD2. Germline CDR1 is SGHDT and CDR2 is YYEEEE. The length of the CDR3 is 15 residues. Trimming cost V 1 base and J 5 bases; bases outside gene matches: 8. Written as DNA, the CDR3 is TGTGCCAGCAGCTTGTTTAGCGGGGATTTCCACGAGCAGTACTTC. This sequence encodes CASSLFSGDFHEQYF.

This rearrangement joins TRBV7-6 to TRBJ2-5; D is possibly TRBD2 (6 bases). In germline, CDR1 is SGHVS, CDR2 FNYEAQ. The CDR3 runs 15 residues. V lost 4 bases and J 1 base, leaving 13 bases between the germline ends. The CDR3 here is CASSYDSSAQETQYF. CDR3 nucleotides: TGTGCCAGCAGCTACGATTCTAGCGCCCAAGAGACCCAGTACTTC.

The gene calls are TRBV9 and TRBJ2-2; 10 bases align to TRBD2. The ends lost 3 bases at V and 0 bases at J; junction bases unmatched: 2. This CDR3 region has 16 residues. Germline CDR1 is SGDLS and CDR2 is YYNGEE. The DNA of the CDR3 is TGTGCCAGCAGCGGTAGCGGGGGGCCGAACACCGGGGAGCTGTTTTTT. This codes for CASSGSGGPNTGELFF.

Remarks on this clone: Its ends do not fully match the called genes, so a read error is possible. The chain links TRBV29-1 to TRBJ2-1; D possibly corresponds to TRBD1 (6 bases). CDR1 SQVTM and CDR2 ANQGSEA come from the germline V gene. The CDR3 totals 14 residues. The CDR3 spells CSVEGTFTYNEQFF. The CDR3 nucleotides read TGCAGCGTCGAAGGGACATTTACCTACAATGAGCAGTTCTTC.

The rearrangement joins TRBV6-5 to TRBJ2-7; D is unresolved. With 2 bases removed from V and 3 bases from J, the gap between germline ends came to 8 bases. The CDR3 runs to 13 residues. CDR1 and CDR2 from the germline V gene are MNHEY and SVGAGI. CDR3 DNA sequence: TGTGCCAGCAGTTACACCCAGGACTACGAGCAGTACTTC. Amino acids: CASSYTQDYEQYF.

V usage is TRBV6-5 and J usage is TRBJ2-7, with D tentatively TRBD2 (6 bases). The CDR3 contains 16 residues. Germline V gene sequence: CDR1 MNHEY, CDR2 SVGAGI. Trimming cost V 2 bases and J 0 bases, with 14 bases left between them. The CDR3 DNA sequence: TGTGCCAGCAGTTACGATCGTCGGGGGAGCTCCTACGAGCAGTACTTC. Encoded protein: CASSYDRRGSSYEQYF.

This clone has just one count. The chain has TRBV27 and TRBJ2-7; the match to TRBD1 covers 11 bases. The V gene end was trimmed by 9 bases and the J gene end by 2 bases; junction bases not matched to a gene: 9. The V gene's germline CDR1 is MNHEY and CDR2 SMNVEV (reference sequence). This CDR3 has 15 residues. CDR3 amino acids: CASTDPGQGAYEQYF. The CDR3 DNA reads TGTGCCAGTACCGACCCGGGACAGGGGGCCTACGAGCAGTACTTC.

The rearrangement links TRBV18 to TRBJ1-2; perhaps TRBD1 as D (5 bases). Trimming took off 3 bases at V and 8 bases at J, with 19 bases between the two ends. The CDR3 has 15 amino acids. CDR1 and CDR2 from the germline V gene are KGHSH and LQKENI. The CDR3 coding sequence is TGTGCCAGCTCACCGGAGGGACCTAGTCCAGGGGGCTACACCTTC. Amino acid sequence: CASSPEGPSPGGYTF.

The chain links TRBV15 to TRBJ2-3; 8 bases match TRBD2. The CDR3 length is 17 residues. With V trimmed by 0 bases and J by 1 base, 6 bases remained unmatched. Germline V gene lookup returns CDR1 LNHNV and CDR2 YYDKDF (reference sequence). CDR3 protein: CATSREAAGEGTDTQYF. The CDR3 coding sequence is TGTGCCACCAGCAGAGAAGCAGCGGGGGAAGGCACAGATACGCAGTATTTT.

The chain recombines TRBV6-5 with TRBJ2-7, with D possibly matching TRBD2 (6 bases). The germline CDR1 and CDR2 sequences are MNHEY and SVGAGI. The ends were cut back, 8 bases at V and 7 bases at J, with 12 bases in the middle. CDR3 length: 11 amino acids. The CDR3 region is CASGTGIEQYF. The CDR3 bases are TGTGCCAGCGGGACTGGAATTGAGCAGTACTTC.

The V and J genes are TRBV30 and TRBJ2-5, with D unresolved. The germline gives CDR1 GTSNPN, CDR2 SVGIG (reference sequence). This CDR3 has 12 amino acids. Between the trimmed V and J ends, which lost 5 bases and 2 bases, there was a span of 9 bases. CDR3 amino acids: CAWGLSQETQYF. The CDR3 coding sequence is TGTGCCTGGGGCCTTTCGCAAGAGACCCAGTACTTC.

In its sample, this clone was seen once. The CDR3 bases are TGTGCCAGCAGCTTAGGACAGGGAATTTTTAATGAGCAGTTCTTC. Translation gives CASSLGQGIFNEQFF. The V call is TRBV5-8, the J call TRBJ2-1; 8 bases map to TRBD1. CDR1 is SGHTS, CDR2 YDEGEE, per germline. V lost 2 bases to trimming and J lost 7 bases; unmatched junction nucleotides: 8. The CDR3 loop spans 15 amino acids.